The 5 T cell receptor beta chains presented below share a single source sample, sequenced in a study of immunodeficiency. General study results and limits: Compared with control CD8+ T cells, patient CD8+ T cells showed restricted V-J pairing and lower entropy. In patients, CD8+ rather than CD4+ T cells were severely oligoclonal.

The antigens for these receptors are not known. Sequenced by immunoSEQ multiplex PCR; TCRdb stores in-frame clones only, minus some. Among about 150 clones listed, 79% were seen once. Material for sequencing was CD8+ T cells from blood. Receptors originate from a girl under 18 with POLD1 deficiency.

J is TRBJ2-1 and V is TRBV19, with TRBD2 matching 9 bases. The CDR3 is 13 residues long. From germline, CDR1 is LNHDA and CDR2 SQIVND (reference sequence). V lost 6 bases, J lost 5 bases, and 2 bases stayed unmatched. The CDR3 protein is CASSSSGNNEQFF. CDR3 bases: TGTGCCAGTAGCTCTAGCGGGAACAATGAGCAGTTCTTC.

The chain uses TRBV9 and TRBJ2-6; no clear D gene. In germline, CDR1 is SGDLS, CDR2 YYNGEE. The CDR3 contains 14 residues. V lost 4 bases to trimming and J lost 0 bases, with 5 bases between them. The CDR3 sequence: CASSQLSGANVLTF. The DNA of the CDR3 is TGTGCCAGCAGCCAACTCTCTGGGGCCAACGTCCTGACTTTC.

The chain employs TRBV4-1 and TRBJ1-1, with TRBD1 matching over 9 bases. The V gene end was trimmed by 0 bases and the J gene end by 0 bases; junction bases not matched to a gene: 5. CDR1 is MGHRA, CDR2 YSYEKL, per germline. This CDR3 has 17 residues. The DNA for the CDR3 is TGCGCCAGCAGCCAAGATGGGACAGGGAACATGAACACTGAAGCTTTCTTT. Protein sequence: CASSQDGTGNMNTEAFF.

The chain couples TRBV19 to TRBJ2-1, with 10 bases lining up with TRBD2. V lost 2 bases, J lost 7 bases, and 8 bases stayed unmatched. This CDR3 has 16 amino acids. Germline CDR1 and CDR2: LNHDA and SQIVND (reference sequence). CDR3 nucleotide sequence: TGTGCCAGTAGTATATCCCTAGCGGGAGTAATAAATGAGCAGTTCTTC. This codes for CASSISLAGVINEQFF.

CDR3 amino acids: CASSLIRGTVIYGYTF. CDR3 coding DNA: TGTGCCAGCAGCTTGATTCGTGGGACAGTTATTTATGGCTACACCTTC. This sequence joins TRBV5-6 and TRBJ1-2; TRBD1 matches at 7 bases. There are 16 residues in the CDR3. Germline V gene sequence: CDR1 SGHDT, CDR2 YYEEEE. The trim removed 1 base at V and 5 bases at J, leaving 11 bases unmatched.